This TCR beta chain appears in the sequencing data of a study of T cell responses to AZD1222 COVID-19 vaccine. With V trimmed by 1 base and J by 0 bases, 3 bases remained unmatched. Germline V gene lookup returns CDR1 LNHNV and CDR2 YYDKDF (reference sequence). The CDR3 length is 17 residues. Comment on this clone: The antigen remains unidentified.

Profiling relied on immunoSEQ multiplex PCR, and the TCRdb table lists in-frame clones only, not all of them. The table lists about 110,000 clones, around 84% of them singletons, with under 4% in the top ten. Findings and caveats of the study: Baseline testing showed seropositivity in only 5 or 6 AZD1222 recipients. The sample set comprised mostly white British donors with more females, and clonal diversity was possibly underestimated. The study found Spike-specific TCR breadth and depth rose after two AZD1222 doses.

The sequence was obtained from an adult in good health. The sequencing used peripheral blood, collected on day 0 of AZD1222 vaccination. The chain joins TRBV15 to TRBJ2-3; the match to TRBD2 covers 11 bases. The CDR3 loop reads CATSRALAGGSTDTQYF. For the CDR3, the DNA is TGTGCCACCAGCAGAGCCCTAGCGGGGGGCAGCACAGATACGCAGTATTTT.